The present entry profiles one TCR beta chain with its context. The entry originates in a study of blood T cell repertoires in COVID-19. About the research overall: Samples taken during acute and convalescent COVID-19 were collected in the United States, Italy and Spain.

The CDR3 sequence is 11 residues long. Trimming pared 5 bases from V and 8 bases from J, leaving 9 bases between. CDR1 is MNHEY, CDR2 SVGAGI, per germline. The assay was immunoSEQ multiplex PCR, and TCRdb's table has in-frame clones only and misses some. The sample holds 150,000 to 200,000 clones, around 94% seen once. The sequencing sample was made of peripheral blood. This rearrangement joins TRBV6-5 to TRBJ1-2; D is unresolved. This receptor was obtained from a man aged 30 to 45 with COVID-19, enrolled during active disease. CDR3 coding DNA: TGTGCCAGCAGTAACGAACGGGGCTACACCTTC. Protein: CASSNERGYTF.